Sequencing of this T cell receptor (beta chain) was carried out in a study of CD8 T cells in ankylosing spondylitis. Study results and caveats: Significant enrichment of disease-linked clones was reportedly seen in matched ankylosing spondylitis synovial fluid. Disease-linked clones, CD8+, were relatively rare in peripheral blood.

This CDR3 spans 12 amino acids. Germline CDR1 reads SEHNR; CDR2 reads FQNEAQ (reference sequence). V was clipped by 2 bases and J by 2 bases, with 4 bases between them. One entry per CDR3 protein results from TCRdb running MiXCR on the 5' RACE reads. Here the sample spans about 240,000 distinct CDR3 sequences, about 9.1% being singletons. This clonotype was found many times. No antigen is known for it. V gene TRBV7-9 combines with J gene TRBJ2-7, with D unclear. This TCR was sampled from a male donor with ankylosing spondylitis or in good health (not recorded which). The specimen was blood, either unsorted or a sorted T cell fraction (not recorded which). CDR3 nucleotides: TGTGCCAGCAGCTTATCGACCTACGAGCAGTACTTC. Translation gives CASSLSTYEQYF.